This TCR beta chain was sequenced during a study of PD-L1 blockade in urothelial cancer. About the study: In the mid-2010s, patients got going on atezolizumab, taking 1,200 mg intravenously every 3 weeks. After treatment start, blood was analyzed at 3 weeks (second dose) and at 6 weeks. Median T cell yield from blood was around 140,000.

Time point denoted: peripheral blood 6 weeks after treatment start. Synthetic TCR analog templates were spiked into each PCR. Libraries were prepared by immunoSEQ multiplex PCR; TCRdb keeps only in-frame clonotypes and omits some of them. Altogether more than 45,000 clones are present, roughly 80% being singletons, with the ten largest covering 8.8%. Sequenced here: PBMCs, sampled around atezolizumab (anti-PD-L1) treatment. The origin of this receptor is a man between 65 and 80 years old with urothelial cancer.

The CDR3 DNA follows: TGTGCCAGCAGTTGGGACAGGAGCACCGGGGAGCTGTTTTTT. Protein: CASSWDRSTGELFF. V gene TRBV2 combines with J gene TRBJ2-2; 8 bases are a match to TRBD1. Losses at the gene ends were 5 bases for V and 4 bases for J; bases not matched to a gene: 3. Germline-derived CDR1 and CDR2 are SNHLY and FYNNEI. The CDR3 is 14 residues long.